The sequence of this TCR beta chain was determined in a study of blood T cell repertoires in COVID-19. As for the study in general: Samples taken during acute and convalescent COVID-19 were collected in the United States, Italy and Spain. From T cells, B-cell-depleted T cells, or PBMCs came the material, which was cDNA or gDNA.

Repertoires were generated with immunoSEQ multiplex PCR, while TCRdb's copy carries only in-frame clones and drops some. The sample holds some 220,000 clones, roughly 90% seen once. V was shortened by 4 bases and J by 5 bases, with 14 bases between the two germline ends. Germline values: CDR1 MNHEY, CDR2 SVGAGI. The CDR3 length is 14 residues. The chain recombines TRBV6-5 with TRBJ1-1, with a possible D match to TRBD1 (6 bases). The sequence was obtained from a woman between 45 and 60 years old in a cohort exposed to, infected with or recovered from COVID-19 (not recorded which). The specimen sequenced was PBMCs or T cells enriched from blood (not recorded which). CDR3 in amino acids: CASSSQGSRTEAFF. As DNA, the CDR3 is TGTGCCAGCAGTTCCCAGGGGTCGAGGACTGAAGCTTTCTTT.